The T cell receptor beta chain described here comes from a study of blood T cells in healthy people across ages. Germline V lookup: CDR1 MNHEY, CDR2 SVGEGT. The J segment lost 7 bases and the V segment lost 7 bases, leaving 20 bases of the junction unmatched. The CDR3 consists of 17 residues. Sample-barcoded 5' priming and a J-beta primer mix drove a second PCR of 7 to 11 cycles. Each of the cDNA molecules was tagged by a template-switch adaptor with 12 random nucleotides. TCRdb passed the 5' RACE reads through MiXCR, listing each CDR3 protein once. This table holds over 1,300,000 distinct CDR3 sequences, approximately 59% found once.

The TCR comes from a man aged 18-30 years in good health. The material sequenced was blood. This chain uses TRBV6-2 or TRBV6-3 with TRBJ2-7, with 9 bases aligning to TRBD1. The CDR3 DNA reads TGTGCCAGCATCCTAACCGCCCCGGGACAGGGTCACAGTGAGCAGTACTTC. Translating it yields CASILTAPGQGHSEQYF.